These 25 T cell receptor beta chains originate from one sample sequenced in a study of blood T cells in healthy people across ages. For the second PCR, which ran for roughly 7 to 11 cycles, a sample-barcoded 5' primer and a J-beta primer mix were used. Using its own MiXCR run on the 5' RACE reads, TCRdb lists one record per CDR3 protein. The repertoire holds under 2 million distinct CDR3 sequences, with almost 35% as singletons. Sequencing was done on a sample of blood. The receptors here all came from a woman between 25 and 40 years old in good health.

A few counts support this clonotype. The rearrangement uses TRBV27 and TRBJ1-4, with a possible D match to TRBD1 (5 bases). The germline V gene encodes CDR1 MNHEY and CDR2 SMNVEV (reference sequence). CDR3 size: 15 residues. V lost 2 bases, J lost 2 bases, and 9 bases lay in between. CDR3 DNA sequence: TGTGCCAGCAGTTTACGAGGGACCACTAATGAAAAACTGTTTTTT. It translates to CASSLRGTTNEKLFF.

This clonotype was found a few times. V and J are TRBV7-9 and TRBJ2-3; 7 positions agree with TRBD1. J gave up 0 bases and V 4 bases, and 4 bases lay outside the gene matches. CDR1 SEHNR and CDR2 FQNEAQ come from the germline V gene (reference sequence). This CDR3 comprises 15 residues. The CDR3 loop is CASSSGTDSTDTQYF. The CDR3 nucleotides are TGTGCCAGCAGCTCTGGGACAGATAGCACAGATACGCAGTATTTT.

V and J are TRBV6-5 and TRBJ1-5; D unclear. Trimming shortened V by 5 bases and J by 4 bases, and 18 bases separated the two germline ends. Germline-derived CDR1 and CDR2 are MNHEY and SVGAGI. CDR3 length: 16 amino acids. CDR3 nucleotide sequence: TGTGCCAGCAGTCCGGCCGGAGTGGGGTTTAATCAGCCCCAGCATTTT. Amino acids: CASSPAGVGFNQPQHF.

The chain has TRBV4-1 and TRBJ2-5; the D gene is possibly TRBD2 (5 bases). Trimming took 9 bases from V and 5 from J, leaving 22 bases between them. The CDR3 is 15 amino acids. Per germline, CDR1 MGHRA and CDR2 YSYEKL. The CDR3 region is CARSLMGSGLETQYF. As DNA, the CDR3 is TGCGCCAGGAGTTTGATGGGGAGTGGCTTGGAGACCCAGTACTTC.

The rearrangement uses TRBV20-1 and TRBJ1-1; D is unresolved. From germline, CDR1 is DFQATT and CDR2 SNEGSKA (reference sequence). The CDR3 has 15 amino acids. Trimming pared 4 bases from V and 4 bases from J, leaving 19 bases between. The CDR3 bases are TGCAGTGCTAAATTTATGGGCCAGGCGATCACTGAAGCTTTCTTT. Translating it yields CSAKFMGQAITEAFF.

A few counts support this clonotype. This may come from a read error, since a much larger clone is one base off. This chain uses TRBV29-1 with TRBJ2-7; D not certain. The CDR3 totals 12 residues. Germline CDR1 reads SQVTM; CDR2 reads ANQGSEA. The V end was cut by 8 bases, the J end by 3 bases, with 14 bases between. The CDR3 region is CSSDASVYEQYF. The CDR3 DNA reads as TGCAGCTCAGACGCCTCGGTCTACGAGCAGTACTTC.

This clonotype was detected only a few times. The V call is TRBV5-1, the J call TRBJ2-5; 7 positions agree with TRBD1. The assigned J gene may be wrong: the sequence end matches TRBJ2-7 better. Looked up from germline, CDR1 is SGHRS and CDR2 is YFSETQ. This CDR3 has 15 residues. The CDR3 DNA reads TGCGCCAGCAGCGCCGGGGACAGCCCTCCCGACGAGCAGTACTTC. Its translation is CASSAGDSPPDEQYF.

The chain uses TRBV9 and TRBJ2-4; TRBD1 aligns across 9 bases. The germline V gene has CDR1 SGDLS and CDR2 YYNGEE. The V and J ends lost 2 bases and 2 bases, in that order; junction bases with no gene match: 5. The CDR3 totals 16 residues. The CDR3 here is CASSVGGQGTKNIQYF. As DNA, the CDR3 is TGTGCCAGCAGCGTTGGGGGACAGGGAACCAAAAACATTCAGTACTTC.

This clonotype appeared a few times. V usage is TRBV14 and J usage is TRBJ1-4; D uncertain. CDR1 and CDR2 from the germline V gene are SGHDN and FVKESK. Trimming shortened V by 3 bases and J by 5 bases, and 16 bases separated the two germline ends. The CDR3 sequence is 16 residues long. In DNA, the CDR3 is TGTGCCAGCAGCCAGGACGGACGGATGGGCAATGAAAAACTGTTTTTT. This encodes CASSQDGRMGNEKLFF.

This clonotype was seen once. Its ends do not fully match the called genes, so a read error is possible. The chain employs TRBV27 and TRBJ2-7; the match to TRBD1 covers 8 bases. Per germline, CDR1 MNHEY and CDR2 SMNVEV (reference sequence). The CDR3 is 15 amino acids. The CDR3 sequence is CAGSLSFQGAYEQYF. As DNA, the CDR3 is TGTGCCGGCAGTTTATCTTTCCAGGGGGCTTACGAGCAGTACTTC.

This clonotype appeared many times. The chain uses TRBV7-9 and TRBJ2-7, with D perhaps TRBD1 or TRBD2 (5 bases each). Germline V gene data show CDR1 as SEHNR and CDR2 as FQNEAQ (reference sequence). V lost 4 bases, J lost 3 bases, and 22 bases lay in between. The CDR3 extends over 17 amino acids. CDR3 in DNA: TGTGCCAGCAGCTCCAACCGAGGGGCCTCCCTAAACTACGAGCAGTACTTC. It codes for CASSSNRGASLNYEQYF.

This clonotype was seen only a few times. V gene TRBV9 combines with J gene TRBJ2-6, with 8 bases lining up with TRBD1. The trim removed 3 bases at V and 1 base at J, leaving 15 bases unmatched. Germline V CDR1 and CDR2: SGDLS, YYNGEE. CDR3 length equals 20 residues. CDR3 sequence: CASSASTGGYWRSGANVLTF. Written as DNA, the CDR3 is TGTGCCAGCAGCGCGAGTACAGGGGGATACTGGAGGTCTGGGGCCAACGTCCTGACTTTC.

This clonotype was observed once. The rearrangement uses TRBV20-1 and TRBJ1-1; unclear D gene. The CDR3 loop spans 14 amino acids. V lost 2 bases and J lost 5, with 15 bases in between. Germline values: CDR1 DFQATT, CDR2 SNEGSKA (reference sequence). CDR3 sequence reads: CSARLSEGRTEAFF. CDR3 in DNA: TGCAGTGCTAGACTTTCTGAAGGGCGGACTGAAGCTTTCTTT.

The chain combines TRBV7-3 with TRBJ2-7, with D possibly TRBD1 on 5 matching bases. Trimming left V 5 bases short and J 2 bases short, with 16 bases between. The V gene's germline CDR1 is SGHTA and CDR2 FQGTGA. This CDR3 is built from 15 residues. CDR3 bases: TGTGCCAGCAGCACCCATCCGGTGGGGCCCTACGAGCAGTACTTC. It codes for CASSTHPVGPYEQYF.

The chain has TRBV12-3 or TRBV12-4 and TRBJ2-1; 8 bases map to TRBD2. Trimming at V came to 5 bases and at J to 6 bases, leaving 15 bases not matched to a gene. This CDR3 contains 17 residues. The CDR3 nucleotides are TGTGCCAGCAGTCTCAACCAACCGGGACTAGTAGCCAATGAGCAGTTCTTC. Translation: CASSLNQPGLVANEQFF.

Comment on this clonotype: The final CDR3 position lacks the conserved phenylalanine or tryptophan, pointing to a likely read error. V is TRBV11-2 and J is TRBJ2-3, with D perhaps TRBD2 (6 bases). Germline V gene sequence: CDR1 SGHAT, CDR2 FQNNGV. This CDR3 spans 16 amino acids. V was clipped by 0 bases and J by 1 base, with 11 bases between them. CDR3 nucleotides: TGTGCCAGCAGCTTAGAGATCGGGACTGGCACAGATACGCAGTATTGT. The encoded protein is CASSLEIGTGTDTQYC.

This clonotype was counted only a few times. The chain is built from TRBV20-1 and TRBJ2-7; 11 bases line up with TRBD2. The germline CDR1 and CDR2 sequences are DFQATT and SNEGSKA (reference sequence). The CDR3 has 14 residues. The ends lost 3 bases at V and 3 bases at J; junction bases unmatched: 4. CDR3 loop: CSASQLAGVYEQYF. DNA of the CDR3: TGCAGTGCTAGCCAACTAGCGGGAGTCTACGAGCAGTACTTC.

This chain uses TRBV6-1 with TRBJ1-5; D uncertain. Trimming took off 2 bases at V and 3 bases at J, with 2 bases between the two ends. The CDR3 runs to 12 residues. Germline values: CDR1 MNHNS, CDR2 SASEGT. The CDR3 spells CASSEINQPQHF. CDR3 nucleotide sequence: TGTGCCAGCAGTGAAATCAATCAGCCCCAGCATTTT.

This clonotype was seen a handful of times. The CDR3 is CSVRGLAGVGNEQFF. The CDR3, as DNA: TGCAGCGTTAGGGGGCTAGCGGGAGTAGGCAATGAGCAGTTCTTC. The chain combines TRBV29-1 with TRBJ2-1, with 10 nucleotides matching TRBD2. The germline V gene has CDR1 SQVTM and CDR2 ANQGSEA. The V and J ends lost 5 bases and 6 bases, in that order; junction bases with no gene match: 10. CDR3 length: 15 amino acids.

CDR3 protein: CASSLERTGGINEQFF. For the CDR3, the DNA is TGCGCCAGCAGCTTGGAGAGAACGGGAGGGATCAATGAGCAGTTCTTC. The chain joins TRBV5-1 to TRBJ2-1, with 8 bases lining up with TRBD2. Trimming removed 0 bases from V and 6 bases from J; junction bases left unmatched: 8. Germline V gives CDR1 SGHRS, CDR2 YFSETQ. CDR3 length: 16 residues. The full variable domain, its missing parts supplied by reference TRBV5-1 and TRBJ2-1, is KAGVTQTPRYLIKTRGQQVTLSCSPISGHRSVSWYQQTPGQGLQFLFEYFSETQRNKGNFPGRFSGRQFSNSRSEMNVSTLELGDSALYLCASSLERTGGINEQFFGPGTRLTVL.

The rearrangement joins TRBV7-3 to TRBJ2-1, with 11 bases that match TRBD1. This CDR3 has 16 amino acids. The V segment lost 1 base and the J segment 8 bases; nucleotides outside the gene matches: 7. The germline V gene encodes CDR1 SGHTA and CDR2 FQGTGA. DNA of the CDR3: TGTGCCAGCAGCTTAAGAGGGACAGGGGGTGTGTATGAGCAGTTCTTC. This encodes CASSLRGTGGVYEQFF.

This clonotype came up a few times. The V and J genes are TRBV20-1 and TRBJ2-1; the match to TRBD2 covers 14 bases. Trimming took 6 bases from V and 6 from J; bases not matched to a gene: 10. The CDR3 is 16 amino acids. The germline V gene encodes CDR1 DFQATT and CDR2 SNEGSKA (reference sequence). The CDR3 DNA follows: TGCAGTGCCCGGCCGCCGGGACTAGCGGGAGTCAATGAGCAGTTCTTC. It encodes CSARPPGLAGVNEQFF.

J is TRBJ2-5 and V is TRBV5-4; no clear D gene. Germline V CDR1 and CDR2: SGHNT, YYREEE (reference sequence). This CDR3 comprises 13 residues. V was pared by 0 bases and J by 3 bases, with 6 bases between. The CDR3 DNA is TGTGCCAGCAGCTTGGGTTGGAAAGAGACCCAGTACTTC. Translation gives CASSLGWKETQYF.

This clonotype was detected many times. The chain combines TRBV29-1 with TRBJ2-3; perhaps TRBD1 as D (6 bases). Trimming removed 3 bases from V and 1 base from J, with 8 bases in between. Germline V gene lookup returns CDR1 SQVTM and CDR2 ANQGSEA. This CDR3 contains 13 residues. CDR3 nucleotides: TGCAGCGTTGACCGGACAGGCACAGATACGCAGTATTTT. Translated: CSVDRTGTDTQYF.

The chain carries TRBV28 and TRBJ2-4; 9 nucleotides agree with TRBD1. This CDR3 contains 18 residues. Germline V lookup: CDR1 MDHEN, CDR2 SYDVKM. V gave up 4 bases and J gave up 1 base; unmatched junction bases: 11. The CDR3 here is CASSSSSQGAVAKNIQYF. The CDR3 nucleotides are TGTGCCAGCAGTTCATCTTCACAGGGGGCGGTGGCCAAAAACATTCAGTACTTC.